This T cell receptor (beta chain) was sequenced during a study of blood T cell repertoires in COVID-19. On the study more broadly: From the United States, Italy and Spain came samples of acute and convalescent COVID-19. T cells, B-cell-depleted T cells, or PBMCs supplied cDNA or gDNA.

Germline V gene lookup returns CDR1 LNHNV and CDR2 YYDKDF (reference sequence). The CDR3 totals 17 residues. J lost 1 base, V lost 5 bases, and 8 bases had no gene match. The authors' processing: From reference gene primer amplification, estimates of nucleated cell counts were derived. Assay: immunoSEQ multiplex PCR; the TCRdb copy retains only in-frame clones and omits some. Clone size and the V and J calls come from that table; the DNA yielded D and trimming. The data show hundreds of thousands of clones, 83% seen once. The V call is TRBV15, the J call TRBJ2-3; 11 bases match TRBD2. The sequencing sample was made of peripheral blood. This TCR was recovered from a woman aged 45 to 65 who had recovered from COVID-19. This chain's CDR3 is CATSLRLAGWGTDTQYF. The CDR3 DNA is TGTGCCACCAGCCTCCGACTAGCGGGGTGGGGCACAGATACGCAGTATTTT.